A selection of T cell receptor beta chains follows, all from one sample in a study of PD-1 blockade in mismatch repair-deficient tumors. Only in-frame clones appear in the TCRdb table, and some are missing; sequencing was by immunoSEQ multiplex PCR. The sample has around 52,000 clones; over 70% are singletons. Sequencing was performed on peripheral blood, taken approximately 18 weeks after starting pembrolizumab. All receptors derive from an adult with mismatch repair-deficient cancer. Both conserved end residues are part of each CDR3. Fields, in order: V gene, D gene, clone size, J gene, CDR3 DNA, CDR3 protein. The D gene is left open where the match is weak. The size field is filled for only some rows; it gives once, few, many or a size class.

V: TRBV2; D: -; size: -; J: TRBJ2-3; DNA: TGTGCCAGCAGTGAAGGGGGTGGCAGAAGCACAGATACGCAGTATTTT; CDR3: CASSEGGGRSTDTQYF
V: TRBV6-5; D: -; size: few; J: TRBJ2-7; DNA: TGTGCCAGCAGCCCCGGTGAAGGCTCTTCCTACGAGCAGTACTTC; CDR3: CASSPGEGSSYEQYF
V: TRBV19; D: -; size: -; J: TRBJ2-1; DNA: TGTGCCAGTAGTATAGAGAGTAGGACCCTTGAGATTGAGCAGTTCTTC; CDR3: CASSIESRTLEIEQFF
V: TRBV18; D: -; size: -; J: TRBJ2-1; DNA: TGTGCCAGCTCACGCCAGAACGGCAATGAGCAGTTCTTC; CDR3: CASSRQNGNEQFF
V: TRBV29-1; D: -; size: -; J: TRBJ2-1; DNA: TGCAGCGCAAGACTACCCCCCGCTGTAGGGCAGTTCTTC; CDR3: CSARLPPAVGQFF
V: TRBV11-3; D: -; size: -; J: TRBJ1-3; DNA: TGTGCCAGCAGCAGACAAGCGAGCTCTGGAAACACCATATATTTT; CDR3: CASSRQASSGNTIYF
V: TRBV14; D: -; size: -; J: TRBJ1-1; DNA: TGTGCCAGCAGCCTGGAGTACACTGAAGCTTTCTTT; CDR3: CASSLEYTEAFF
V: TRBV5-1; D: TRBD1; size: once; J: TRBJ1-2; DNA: TGCGCCAGCAGCGGGGGACAGGGACCCTATGGCTACACCTTC; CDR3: CASSGGQGPYGYTF
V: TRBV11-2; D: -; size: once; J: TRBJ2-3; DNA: TGTGCCAGCCGAGGGCTTAGAGCGGGCACAGATACGCAGTATTTT; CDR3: CASRGLRAGTDTQYF
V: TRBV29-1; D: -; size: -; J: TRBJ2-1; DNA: TGCAGCGTTCGACTAGACAATGAGCAGTTCTTC; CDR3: CSVRLDNEQFF
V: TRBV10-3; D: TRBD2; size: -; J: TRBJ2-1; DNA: TGTGCCATCAGTGAGTCGTTGGCTAGCGGGAGGGTCGACAATGAGCAGTTCTTC; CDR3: CAISESLASGRVDNEQFF
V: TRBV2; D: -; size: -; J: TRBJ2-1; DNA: TGTGCCAGCATGGGGGTACGAGAATACAATGAGCAGTTCTTC; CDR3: CASMGVREYNEQFF
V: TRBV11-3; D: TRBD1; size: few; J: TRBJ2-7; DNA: TGTGCCAGCAGCGTCTTACAGGGGGCGTCATACGAGCAGTACTTC; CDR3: CASSVLQGASYEQYF
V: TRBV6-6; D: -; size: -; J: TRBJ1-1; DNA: TGTGCCAGCAGCTACTCGACTGAAGCTTTCTTT; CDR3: CASSYSTEAFF
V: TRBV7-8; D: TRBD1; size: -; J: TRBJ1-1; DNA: TGTGCCAGCAGCTTCTCCGCAGGGGGAACTGAAGCTTTCTTT; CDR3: CASSFSAGGTEAFF
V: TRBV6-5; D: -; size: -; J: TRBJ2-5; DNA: TGTGCCAGCACCCGGGCGGGCCAAGAGACCCAGTACTTC; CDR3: CASTRAGQETQYF
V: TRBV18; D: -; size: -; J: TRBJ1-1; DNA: TGTGCCAGCTCACCGCCAGGCGGGTATAGAGTTAAAGCTTTCTTT; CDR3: CASSPPGGYRVKAFF
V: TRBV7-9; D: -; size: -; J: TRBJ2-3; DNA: TGTGCCAGCAGAGGCAGGGATACGCAGTATTTT; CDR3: CASRGRDTQYF
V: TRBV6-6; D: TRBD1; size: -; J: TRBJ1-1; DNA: TGTGCCAGCGGATGGACAGGCGTCACTGAAGCTTTCTTT; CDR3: CASGWTGVTEAFF
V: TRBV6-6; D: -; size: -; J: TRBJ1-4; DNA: TGTGCCAGCAGACAGACATTAGGAGAAAAACTGTTTTTT; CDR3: CASRQTLGEKLFF
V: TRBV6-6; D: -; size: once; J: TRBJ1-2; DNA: TGTGCCAGCAGTGGTACAGGGTTTAGCTATGGCTACACCTTC; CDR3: CASSGTGFSYGYTF
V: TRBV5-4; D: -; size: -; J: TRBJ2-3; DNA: TGTGCCAGCAGCTTTGGACCCATCACAGATACGCAGTATTTT; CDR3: CASSFGPITDTQYF
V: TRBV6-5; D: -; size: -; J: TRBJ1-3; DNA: TGTGCCAGCAGTCTTCAGGGAACCGCCGGAAACACCATATATTTT; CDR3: CASSLQGTAGNTIYF
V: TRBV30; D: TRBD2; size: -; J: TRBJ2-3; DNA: TGTGCCTGGAGTTTAGCGGGAGCCCCAGATACGCAGTATTTT; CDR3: CAWSLAGAPDTQYF
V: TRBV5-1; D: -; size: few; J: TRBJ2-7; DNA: TGCGCCAGCAGCTTGGACTGGTCCTACGAGCAGTACTTC; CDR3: CASSLDWSYEQYF
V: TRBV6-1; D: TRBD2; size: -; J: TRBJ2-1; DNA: TGTGCCAGCAGCCCTCTAGCGGGAACCTACAATGAGCAGTTCTTC; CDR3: CASSPLAGTYNEQFF
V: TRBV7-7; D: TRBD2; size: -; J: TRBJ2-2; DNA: TGTGCTAGCAGCTTTAGCGGGAGCGCGAACACCGGGGAGCTGTTTTTT; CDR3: CASSFSGSANTGELFF
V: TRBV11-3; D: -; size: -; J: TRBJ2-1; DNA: TGTGCCAGCAGCTTAGATAGCGGCCAGGACTACAATGAGCAGTTCTTC; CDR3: CASSLDSGQDYNEQFF
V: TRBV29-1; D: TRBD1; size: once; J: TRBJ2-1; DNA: TGCAGCGTTCCCGGACAGGGGGATGAGCAGTTCTTC; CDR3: CSVPGQGDEQFF
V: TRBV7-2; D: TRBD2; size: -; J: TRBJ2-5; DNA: TGTGCCAGCAGCCTTGGGGTAGCGGGAGCAGAGACCCAGTACTTC; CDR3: CASSLGVAGAETQYF
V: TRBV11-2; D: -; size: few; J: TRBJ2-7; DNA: TGTGCCAGCAGCTTACCGGGACGACAGCACGAGCAGTACTTC; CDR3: CASSLPGRQHEQYF
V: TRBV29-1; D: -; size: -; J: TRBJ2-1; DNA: TGCAGCTCCTCGGGACGAGGGGTTTGGGATGAGCAGTTCTTC; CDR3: CSSSGRGVWDEQFF
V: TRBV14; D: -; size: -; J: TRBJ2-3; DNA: TGTGCCAGCAGCCAAGTGAGCCGCACAGATACGCAGTATTTT; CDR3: CASSQVSRTDTQYF
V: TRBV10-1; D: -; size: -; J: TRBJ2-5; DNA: TGCGCCAGCAGTGACCGACCTGGGGGCCATCAAGAGACCCAGTACTTC; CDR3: CASSDRPGGHQETQYF
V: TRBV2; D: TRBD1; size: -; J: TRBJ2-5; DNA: TGTGCCAGCAGTGTTCACAGGGGAATTTCGGAGACCCAGTACTTC; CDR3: CASSVHRGISETQYF
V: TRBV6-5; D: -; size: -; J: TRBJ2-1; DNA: TGTGCCAGCAGTTACTCGACAGCCAACAATGAGCAGTTCTTC; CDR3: CASSYSTANNEQFF
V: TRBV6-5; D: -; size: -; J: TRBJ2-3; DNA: TGTGCCAGCAGTCGGACCCGAGCAGATACGCAGTATTTT; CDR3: CASSRTRADTQYF
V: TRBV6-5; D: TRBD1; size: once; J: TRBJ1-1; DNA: TGTGCCAGCAGTTACCATGGGACAGAGAACACTGAAGCTTTCTTT; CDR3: CASSYHGTENTEAFF
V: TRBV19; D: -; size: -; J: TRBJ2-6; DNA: TGTGCCAGTAGTATACGAGGGCCGGTCGTCGGGTCTGGGGCCAACGTCCTGACTTTC; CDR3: CASSIRGPVVGSGANVLTF
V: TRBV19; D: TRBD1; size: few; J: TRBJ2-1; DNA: TGTGCCAGTGGAGAACAGGGGTATTACAATGAGCAGTTCTTC; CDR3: CASGEQGYYNEQFF
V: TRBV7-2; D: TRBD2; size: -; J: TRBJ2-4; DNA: TGTGCCAGCAGCTTAGAACTAGCGGGGGTCAAAAACATTCAGTACTTC; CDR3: CASSLELAGVKNIQYF
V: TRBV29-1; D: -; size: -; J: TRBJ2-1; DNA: TGCAGCGCTAGGACTCGTCAAGTGAGTGAGCAGTTCTTC; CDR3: CSARTRQVSEQFF
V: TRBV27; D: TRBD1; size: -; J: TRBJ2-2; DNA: TGTGCCAGCACCATGGGACAGGGTCTTCCCGGGGAGCTGTTTTTT; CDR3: CASTMGQGLPGELFF
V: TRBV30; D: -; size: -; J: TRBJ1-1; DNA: TGTGCCTGGGGGTACAGCCGCACTGAAGCTTTCTTT; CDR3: CAWGYSRTEAFF
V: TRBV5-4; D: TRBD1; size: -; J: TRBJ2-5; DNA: TGTGCCAGCAGCAGACAGGGAATGCAAGAGACCCAGTACTTC; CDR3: CASSRQGMQETQYF
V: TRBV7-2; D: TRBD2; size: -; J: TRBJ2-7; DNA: TGTGCCAGCAGCTTTCTAGCGGGGGAATCCTACGAGCAGTACTTC; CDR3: CASSFLAGESYEQYF
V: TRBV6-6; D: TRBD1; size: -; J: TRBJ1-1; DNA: TGTGCCAGCAGTCCGGGACAGCGGACTGAAGCTTTCTTT; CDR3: CASSPGQRTEAFF
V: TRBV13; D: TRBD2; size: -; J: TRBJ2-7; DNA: TGTGCCAGCAGCTTACGGGTAGCGGGAGGTTCGCACGAGCAGTACTTC; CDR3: CASSLRVAGGSHEQYF
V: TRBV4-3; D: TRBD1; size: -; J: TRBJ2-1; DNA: TGCGCCAGCAGCCAAAGTATGCTACAGGGGGGTAATGAGCAGTTCTTC; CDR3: CASSQSMLQGGNEQFF
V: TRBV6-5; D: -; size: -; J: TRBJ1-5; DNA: TGTGCCAGCAGTTACTCGGGGACGGGGGAACAGCCCCAGCATTTT; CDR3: CASSYSGTGEQPQHF
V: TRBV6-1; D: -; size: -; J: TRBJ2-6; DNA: TGTGCCACGATGTACTCTGGGGCCAACGTCCTGACTTTC; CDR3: CATMYSGANVLTF
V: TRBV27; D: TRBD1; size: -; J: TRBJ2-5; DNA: TGTGCCAGCAGTTTAGCTCGGCAGGGGGAAGAGACCCAGTACTTC; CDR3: CASSLARQGEETQYF
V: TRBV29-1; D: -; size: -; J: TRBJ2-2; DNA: TGCAGCGTTTCTGTTCCTCCCACCGGGGAGCTGTTTTTT; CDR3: CSVSVPPTGELFF
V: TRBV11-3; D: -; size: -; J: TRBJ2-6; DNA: TGTGCCAGCAGCTTAAGGGGCGGCTCTGGGGCCAACGTCCTGACTTTC; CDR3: CASSLRGGSGANVLTF
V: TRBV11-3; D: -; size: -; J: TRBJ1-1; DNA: TGTGCCAGTCAGTGGGGGGTAACTGAAGCTTTCTTT; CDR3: CASQWGVTEAFF
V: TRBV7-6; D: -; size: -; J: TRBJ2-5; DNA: TGTGCCAGCAGCTTACCGTCCCAGGGGACCCAGTACTTC; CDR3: CASSLPSQGTQYF
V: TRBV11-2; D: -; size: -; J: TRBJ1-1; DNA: TGTGCCAGCAGCTTAGAGAGGCCAAACACTGAAGCTTTCTTT; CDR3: CASSLERPNTEAFF